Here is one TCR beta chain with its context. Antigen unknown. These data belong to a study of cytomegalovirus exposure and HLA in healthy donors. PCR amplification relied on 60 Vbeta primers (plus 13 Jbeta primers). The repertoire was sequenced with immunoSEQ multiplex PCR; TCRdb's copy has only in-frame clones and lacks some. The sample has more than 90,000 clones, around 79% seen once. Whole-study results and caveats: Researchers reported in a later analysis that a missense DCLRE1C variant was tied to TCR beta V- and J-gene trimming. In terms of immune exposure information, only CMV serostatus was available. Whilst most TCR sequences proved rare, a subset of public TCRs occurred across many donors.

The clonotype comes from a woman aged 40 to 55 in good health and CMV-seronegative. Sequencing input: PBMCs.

CDR3 coding DNA: TGCGCCTTCACAAGGGGGGGGAGCTCCTACGAGCAGTACTTC. Encoded protein: CAFTRGGSSYEQYF. The chain carries TRBV23-1 and TRBJ2-5; tentative D call: TRBD2 (7 bases). The DNA end favors TRBJ2-7, so the J call may be wrong. TRBV23-1 is noted as an ORF with a role that remains uncertain. The CDR3 totals 14 residues.